The entry below describes one T cell receptor (beta chain). Its antigen remains unidentified. Per-base quality was not reported, and no clone a single base away is much larger than it. Inclusive of the bounding cysteine and phenylalanine, the CDR3 is 18 residues long. The retained sequence is limited to the CDR3, 54 bases, with the frame set at the first base. Based on the germline V gene, the CDR1 and CDR2 sequences are SNHLY and FYNNEI. Unmatched junction bases come to 18, with V trimmed by 5 bases and J by 5 bases. The sample belongs to a study of T-cell reconstitution after alpha-beta-depleted transplantation in children (TCRdb year 2016). General notes on the study: T-cell immune reconstitution after TCRalphabeta/CD19-depleted allogeneic hematopoietic cell transplantation in children was quantitatively tracked in the study by means of TCR repertoire profiling.

The library was obtained by PCR. The sequencing machine was an Illumina HiSeq 2500. To normalize quantification of the TCRbeta repertoire, the TCR libraries were built with molecular barcoding that relied on unique molecular identifiers. TCRdb ran its own pipeline on the public reads, namely fastp trimming at Q25 and MiXCR clone calling, and kept in-frame beta chains. Under each unique CDR3 protein, matching rows form one entry showing the most common genes and DNA. A total of about 360,000 distinct CDR3 sequences appear in this sample, about an eighth of them only once. The ten largest clones represent about 4.5% of the sample.

The V gene is TRBV2 and the J gene is TRBJ2-1; TRBD1 matches 7 bases in the middle. This sequence was found in a human donor who donated a stem cell graft to a child with Fanconi anemia. Here the sequenced sample was PBMCs, taken from the stem cell graft. The DNA reads TGTGCCAGCAGTTTGACAGGGCTGTTAGAACACAAGCACAATGAGCAGTTCTTC. This codes for CASSLTGLLEHKHNEQFF.